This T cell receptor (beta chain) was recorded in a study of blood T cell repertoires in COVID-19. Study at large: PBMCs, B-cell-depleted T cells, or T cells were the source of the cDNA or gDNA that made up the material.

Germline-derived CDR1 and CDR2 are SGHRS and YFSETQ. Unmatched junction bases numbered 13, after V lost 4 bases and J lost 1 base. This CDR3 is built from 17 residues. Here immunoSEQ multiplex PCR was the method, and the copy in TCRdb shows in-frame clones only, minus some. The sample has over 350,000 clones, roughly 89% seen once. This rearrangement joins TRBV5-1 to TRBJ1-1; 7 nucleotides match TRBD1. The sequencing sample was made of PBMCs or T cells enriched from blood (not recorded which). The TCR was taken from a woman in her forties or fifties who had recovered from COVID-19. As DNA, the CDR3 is TGCGCCAGCAGCCCCGGCGGGACAGCAAGAGGGAACACTGAAGCTTTCTTT. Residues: CASSPGGTARGNTEAFF.